The next 29 T cell receptor beta chains were all read from a single sample in a study of T cells in Graves' hyperthyroidism and ophthalmopathy. Researchers amplified the TCR beta CDR3 regions from RNA transcripts. First-round RT-PCR of the TCR CDR3 relied on the HTBI primer set. In TCRdb, the multiplex PCR reads were re-called with MiXCR into one record per CDR3 protein. The profile covers about 690,000 distinct CDR3 sequences, with 17% appearing a single time and around 15% taken by the ten largest. The specimen was blood. These receptors all come from a man aged 50 or older with Graves' hyperthyroidism.

The chain couples TRBV30 to TRBJ1-1; D is perhaps TRBD1 (6 bases). The V gene lost 3 bases and the J gene lost 5 bases, with 13 bases spanning the gap. CDR3 length: 13 amino acids. Looked up from germline, CDR1 is GTSNPN and CDR2 is SVGIG (reference sequence). In nucleotides, the CDR3 is TGTGCCTGGAGCACCTCCAGGGGAACTGAAGCTTTCTTT. Translation: CAWSTSRGTEAFF.

The rearrangement uses TRBV12-3 or TRBV12-4 and TRBJ1-6; tentative D call: TRBD1 (6 bases). The CDR3 totals 14 residues. Trimming pared 3 bases from V and 7 bases from J, leaving 10 bases between. CDR3 sequence reads: CASSFAGTNSPLHF. In DNA, the CDR3 is TGTGCCAGCAGTTTTGCAGGGACAAATTCACCCCTCCACTTT.

With regard to this clonotype: Since the CDR3 does not end with the conserved phenylalanine or tryptophan, this likely comes from a read error. The chain combines TRBV5-1 with TRBJ2-5; 7 positions match TRBD1. J gave up 2 bases and V 4 bases, and 5 bases lay outside the gene matches. The CDR3 runs to 14 residues. Looked up from germline, CDR1 is SGHRS and CDR2 is YFSETQ. The CDR3: CASSQQGTQETQYS. In nucleotides, the CDR3 is TGCGCCAGCAGCCAACAGGGGACACAAGAGACCCAGTACTCC.

The rearrangement uses TRBV7-9 and TRBJ2-7; tentative D call: TRBD2 (6 bases). Germline V gives CDR1 SEHNR, CDR2 FQNEAQ (reference sequence). V was shortened by 6 bases and J by 0 bases, with 21 bases between the two germline ends. CDR3 length: 17 residues. In DNA, the CDR3 is TGTGCCAGCAGTTCAACTCGGGCGGGGAAAAGCTCCTACGAGCAGTACTTC. It codes for CASSSTRAGKSSYEQYF.

This clonotype was observed many times. The V call is TRBV6-1, the J call TRBJ2-1, with a tentative D call TRBD2 (5 bases). The V end lost 5 bases, the J end lost 8 bases, and 10 bases lay between the germline ends. This CDR3 comprises 12 residues. Germline V gene sequence: CDR1 MNHNS, CDR2 SASEGT. The CDR3 nucleotides are TGTGCCAGCAGTAGCCGGCGGGATGAGCAGTTCTTC. This codes for CASSSRRDEQFF.

This clonotype has only a few counts. V and J are TRBV19 and TRBJ2-1, with D maybe TRBD2 (5 bases). The CDR3 contains 14 residues. V dropped 7 bases and J dropped 0 bases, with 10 bases sitting between them. In germline, CDR1 is LNHDA, CDR2 SQIVND (reference sequence). The CDR3 nucleotides read TGTGCCAGTAAGCCGGGGAGCTCCTACAATGAGCAGTTCTTC. Amino acids: CASKPGSSYNEQFF. The full variable domain, completed using reference TRBV19 and TRBJ2-1, is DGGITQSPKYLFRKEGQNVTLSCEQNLNHDAMYWYRQDPGQGLRLIYYSQIVNDFQKGDIAEGYSVSREKKESFPLTVTSAQKNPTAFYLCASKPGSSYNEQFFGPGTRLTVL.

This clonotype was recorded a few times. The chain has TRBV9 and TRBJ1-1; D is unresolved. Germline CDR1 SGDLS, CDR2 YYNGEE. This CDR3 has 14 residues. V was pared by 2 bases and J by 0 bases, with 8 bases between. The CDR3 DNA is TGTGCCAGCAGCGTCTCCGGTCTGAACACTGAAGCTTTCTTT. Translation gives CASSVSGLNTEAFF. Full variable domain (rest looked up from reference TRBV9 and TRBJ1-1): DSGVTQTPKHLITATGQRVTLRCSPRSGDLSVYWYQQSLDQGLQFLIQYYNGEERAKGNILERFSAQQFPDLHSELNLSSLELGDSALYFCASSVSGLNTEAFFGQGTRLTVV.

This clonotype was detected many times. The CDR3 bases are TGTGCCAGCAGAGCGCAATATGACAATCAGCCCCAGCATTTT. Its translation: CASRAQYDNQPQHF. The gene calls are TRBV2 and TRBJ1-5, with unresolved D. The CDR3 extends over 14 amino acids. Per germline, CDR1 SNHLY and CDR2 FYNNEI. V was pared by 6 bases and J by 3 bases, with 12 bases between.

This clonotype was seen more than once but under ten times. This chain connects TRBV2 to TRBJ2-7, with TRBD2 matching 7 bases. With V trimmed by 7 bases and J by 0 bases, 6 bases remained unmatched. The germline V gene encodes CDR1 SNHLY and CDR2 FYNNEI. CDR3 length: 14 residues. This chain's CDR3 is CASKASGNSYEQYF. The CDR3 nucleotides are TGTGCCAGCAAAGCGAGCGGGAACTCCTACGAGCAGTACTTC.

The J gene is TRBJ1-2, the V gene TRBV4-1; D gene uncertain. The germline gives CDR1 MGHRA, CDR2 YSYEKL. This CDR3 is 18 amino acids long. V dropped 2 bases and J dropped 3 bases, with 22 bases sitting between them. The CDR3: CASSQSLTSYPGDYGYTF. CDR3 DNA sequence: TGCGCCAGCAGCCAAAGCTTAACTTCCTACCCTGGGGACTATGGCTACACCTTC.

The chain's CDR3 is CSARDPGTLYNEQFF. The CDR3, as DNA: TGCAGTGCTAGAGATCCGGGGACACTCTACAATGAGCAGTTCTTC. This chain joins TRBV20-1 and TRBJ2-1; TRBD1 might be the D (6 bases). V lost 0 bases, J lost 3 bases, and 12 bases lay in between. This CDR3 spans 15 amino acids. CDR1 is DFQATT and CDR2 is SNEGSKA in the germline V gene (reference sequence).

This clonotype was observed once. A much larger clone lies one base from this, so it may be a read error. The chain employs TRBV7-9 and TRBJ2-5; D is uncertain. CDR1 SEHNR and CDR2 FQNEAQ come from the germline V gene (reference sequence). The CDR3 loop spans 14 amino acids. V lost 8 bases to trimming and J lost 3 bases, with 16 bases between them. The CDR3 DNA sequence: TGTGCCAGCGCGGCGATTGAAATAGAAGAGACCCAGTACTTC. Translating it yields CASAAIEIEETQYF.

This clonotype has at least ten counts. The chain employs TRBV11-2 and TRBJ2-7; a possible D gene is TRBD2 (6 bases). The germline V and J ends were trimmed by 6 bases and 3 bases, with 9 bases remaining between them. This CDR3 spans 12 amino acids. Germline lookup yields CDR1 SGHAT and CDR2 FQNNGV. CDR3: CASRRAGYEQYF. DNA of the CDR3: TGTGCCAGCAGGAGAGCGGGCTACGAGCAGTACTTC.

The rearrangement links TRBV6-2 or TRBV6-3 to TRBJ1-4, with a tentative D call TRBD1 (5 bases). The CDR3 contains 18 residues. Germline V gene lookup returns CDR1 MNHEY and CDR2 SVGEGT. With 2 bases removed from V and 0 bases from J, the gap between germline ends came to 16 bases. CDR3 DNA: TGTGCCAGCAGTTACAGGCGGGACGGGCAAGCAACTAATGAAAAACTGTTTTTT. This gives the protein CASSYRRDGQATNEKLFF.

This clonotype has a count of ten or more. This chain joins TRBV20-1 and TRBJ2-4; 10 nucleotides match TRBD2. V lost 6 bases and J lost 0; bases outside the gene matches: 8. In germline, CDR1 is DFQATT, CDR2 SNEGSKA (reference sequence). The CDR3 covers 16 residues. This CDR3 is CSAGTWTSGAKNIQYF. The CDR3 DNA reads as TGCAGTGCCGGGACCTGGACTAGCGGAGCCAAAAACATTCAGTACTTC.

The J gene is TRBJ1-1, the V gene TRBV19, with 7 positions matching TRBD1. Trimming at V came to 5 bases and at J to 2 bases, leaving 8 bases not matched to a gene. Germline-derived CDR1 and CDR2 are LNHDA and SQIVND (reference sequence). CDR3 size: 15 residues. In DNA, the CDR3 is TGTGCCAGTAGTTCCCCGACAGGGCCTAACACTGAAGCTTTCTTT. Its translation is CASSSPTGPNTEAFF.

This sequence joins TRBV5-1 and TRBJ2-2, with 8 bases fitting TRBD1. The CDR3 totals 15 residues. CDR1 is SGHRS, CDR2 YFSETQ, per germline. The junction had 8 bases not matched to a gene; V was cut back by 4 bases and J by 6 bases. CDR3 DNA: TGCGCCAGCAGCGAGGACAGGGTCGTGGCCGGGGAGCTGTTTTTT. The encoded protein is CASSEDRVVAGELFF.

This clonotype was seen repeatedly, ten times or more. This CDR3 reads CSARGDRINQPQHF. CDR3 bases: TGCAGTGCTAGAGGCGACAGGATCAATCAGCCCCAGCATTTT. The chain uses TRBV20-1 and TRBJ1-5, with D possibly TRBD1 on 6 matching bases. Deletions cut 1 base from V and 3 bases from J, with 10 bases between. The CDR3 is 14 residues long. Germline V lookup: CDR1 DFQATT, CDR2 SNEGSKA (reference sequence).

This clonotype came up many times. The CDR3 DNA sequence: TGTGCCAGCAGCTACCTAGCGGGAGAACCAGATACGCAGTATTTT. Its protein is CASSYLAGEPDTQYF. This rearrangement joins TRBV7-3 to TRBJ2-3; 10 bases fit TRBD2. The germline V gene encodes CDR1 SGHTA and CDR2 FQGTGA. The CDR3 covers 15 residues. The V and J ends lost 4 bases and 4 bases, in that order; junction bases with no gene match: 5.

In this sample, this clonotype turned up many times. The J gene is TRBJ1-1, the V gene TRBV5-1, with 8 positions matching TRBD1. In germline, CDR1 is SGHRS, CDR2 YFSETQ. V shed 4 bases and J 1 base; nucleotides not matched to a gene: 6. The CDR3 is 15 amino acids. The CDR3 DNA follows: TGCGCCAGCAGCAACCAGGGGGCCTGGAACACTGAAGCTTTCTTT. It translates to CASSNQGAWNTEAFF.

This clonotype appeared many times. The V call is TRBV2, the J call TRBJ2-7, with 7 bases lining up with TRBD2. CDR3 length: 13 residues. CDR1 SNHLY and CDR2 FYNNEI come from the germline V gene. Trimming cost V 9 bases and J 2 bases; bases outside gene matches: 7. The CDR3, as DNA: TGTGCCAGTCGCGGGGGTACCACCTACGAGCAGTACTTC. Translated, it gives CASRGGTTYEQYF. The whole variable domain, remainder taken from reference TRBV2 and TRBJ2-7, is EPEVTQTPSHQVTQMGQEVILRCVPISNHLYFYWYRQILGQKVEFLVSFYNNEISEKSEIFDDQFSVERPDGSNFTLKIRSTKLEDSAMYFCASRGGTTYEQYFGPGTRLTVT.

The V gene is TRBV30, the J gene TRBJ2-2, with D possibly being TRBD1 (6 bases). The V gene's germline CDR1 is GTSNPN and CDR2 SVGIG (reference sequence). Trimming stripped 3 bases from V and 2 bases from J, with 13 bases between. CDR3 length: 15 residues. The CDR3 protein is CAWSLGTHNTGELFF. The CDR3 nucleotides are TGTGCCTGGAGCCTCGGGACACATAACACCGGGGAGCTGTTTTTT.

The V and J genes are TRBV20-1 and TRBJ2-1, with TRBD1 matching over 7 bases. This CDR3 is 15 amino acids long. CDR1 and CDR2 (germline): DFQATT, SNEGSKA (reference sequence). J lost 7 bases, V lost 3 bases, and 12 bases had no gene match. The DNA for the CDR3 is TGCAGTGCTAGCCCCCCGTGGACAGGAAAGAATGAGCAGTTCTTC. Amino acids: CSASPPWTGKNEQFF.

The V gene is TRBV6-1, the J gene TRBJ2-7; tentative D call: TRBD1 (6 bases). Germline V gene data show CDR1 as MNHNS and CDR2 as SASEGT. V lost 6 bases and J lost 3, with 18 bases in between. CDR3 length equals 15 residues. Here the CDR3 reads CASRPGTPALYEQYF. CDR3 coding DNA: TGTGCCAGCAGGCCCGGGACACCGGCACTCTACGAGCAGTACTTC.

The chain's CDR3 is CSARDKTQPDEQFF. The CDR3 DNA reads TGCAGTGCTAGAGATAAAACCCAACCGGATGAGCAGTTCTTC. The chain employs TRBV20-1 and TRBJ2-1; D not resolved. The length of the CDR3 is 14 residues. Germline V CDR1 and CDR2: DFQATT, SNEGSKA (reference sequence). V was clipped by 0 bases and J by 8 bases, with 14 bases between them.

A word on this clonotype: This may come from a read error, since a much larger clone is one base off. This chain links TRBV7-9 with TRBJ2-7, with a possible D match to TRBD2 (6 bases). This CDR3 spans 13 amino acids. Germline CDR1 reads SEHNR; CDR2 reads FQNEAQ (reference sequence). The V and J ends lost 6 bases and 3 bases respectively, with 12 bases between them. The CDR3 sequence: CASRGREGYEQYF. The CDR3 DNA reads as TGTGCCAGCAGGGGGCGGGAAGGCTACGAGCAGTACTTC.

The chain joins TRBV20-1 to TRBJ2-7, with 9 positions matching TRBD2. This CDR3 has 17 residues. V lost 4 bases, J lost 5 bases, and 18 bases stayed unmatched. Germline CDR1 and CDR2: DFQATT and SNEGSKA (reference sequence). For the CDR3, the DNA is TGCAGTGCTATCAGGCGGTTCGCTAGCGGGATTCAAAACGAGCAGTACTTC. Its protein is CSAIRRFASGIQNEQYF.

With respect to this clonotype: This is likely a read error, given that the CDR3 carries no conserved phenylalanine or tryptophan at its end. The chain joins TRBV10-3 to TRBJ1-3; D gene ambiguous. Deletions cut 6 bases from V and 2 bases from J, with 11 bases between. Germline V gives CDR1 ENHRY, CDR2 SYGVKD. The CDR3 has 14 amino acids. The CDR3 sequence: CAISPDGTGNTIYL. The CDR3 DNA follows: TGTGCCATCAGCCCGGACGGCACTGGAAACACCATATATCTT.

J is TRBJ2-7 and V is TRBV11-2, with TRBD2 as a possible D gene (5 bases). Trimming took 8 bases from V and 3 from J, leaving 14 bases between them. The CDR3 is 13 amino acids. Per germline, CDR1 SGHAT and CDR2 FQNNGV. CDR3 protein: CASGSVRGYEQYF. CDR3 nucleotide sequence: TGTGCCAGCGGGTCCGTTCGGGGCTACGAGCAGTACTTC.